These 12 T cell receptor beta chains originate from one sample sequenced in a study of cytomegalovirus exposure and HLA in healthy donors. The PCR had 60 Vbeta and 13 Jbeta primers. Sequencing was performed with immunoSEQ multiplex PCR; in TCRdb, only in-frame clones are kept and a portion is missing. This table holds around 100,000 clones. Sequenced input: PBMCs. All receptors come from a man between 40 and 49 years old in good health and CMV-seronegative.

The V and J genes are TRBV18 and TRBJ1-1; maybe TRBD1 (5 bases). Germline V gene lookup returns CDR1 KGHSH and CDR2 LQKENI. CDR3 length: 15 amino acids. Trimming cost V 1 base and J 1 base, with 10 bases left between them. The chain's CDR3 is CASSPRRGQNTEAFF. In DNA, the CDR3 is TGTGCCAGCTCACCACGCAGAGGACAGAACACTGAAGCTTTCTTT.

The chain employs TRBV5-4 and TRBJ2-3, with 7 bases aligning to TRBD1. V lost 4 bases, J lost 6 bases, and 8 bases stayed unmatched. The CDR3 loop spans 14 amino acids. Germline V gene lookup returns CDR1 SGHNT and CDR2 YYREEE (reference sequence). The CDR3 DNA sequence: TGTGCCAGCAGCCGGACAGGACAACAGGATACGCAGTATTTT. It codes for CASSRTGQQDTQYF. Combining the CDR3 with reference TRBV5-4 and TRBJ2-3 gives the whole variable domain ETGVTQSPTHLIKTRGQQVTLRCSSQSGHNTVSWYQQALGQGPQFIFQYYREEENGRGNFPPRFSGLQFPNYSSELNVNALELDDSALYLCASSRTGQQDTQYFGPGTRLTVL.

The V gene is TRBV27, the J gene TRBJ2-5, with 7 bases matching TRBD1. The tail of the sequence fits TRBJ2-7 better, so the J call may be wrong. Per the germline V gene, CDR1 is MNHEY and CDR2 is SMNVEV (reference sequence). This CDR3 comprises 12 residues. The CDR3 nucleotides read TGTGCCAGCAGTGAGACAGGGTACGAGCAGTACTTC. As protein: CASSETGYEQYF.

V usage is TRBV7-6 and J usage is TRBJ2-7; D perhaps matches TRBD2 (5 bases). In germline, CDR1 is SGHVS, CDR2 FNYEAQ. The CDR3 is 15 amino acids. Trimming pared 1 base from V and 0 bases from J, leaving 10 bases between. CDR3 bases: TGTGCCAGCAGCTTAGGGGGAGTGGGCTCCTACGAGCAGTACTTC. This translates into CASSLGGVGSYEQYF.

The rearrangement joins TRBV6-6 to TRBJ1-1; no definite D call. The CDR3 totals 14 residues. V dropped 2 bases and J dropped 5 bases, with 12 bases sitting between them. The germline V gene encodes CDR1 MNHNY and CDR2 SVGAGI (reference sequence). In nucleotides, the CDR3 is TGTGCCAGCAGTTACGCTTCAGGTAGTACTGAAGCTTTCTTT. Encoded protein: CASSYASGSTEAFF.

The chain recombines TRBV28 with TRBJ2-2, with D possibly being TRBD1 (6 bases). V was pared by 7 bases and J by 3 bases, with 12 bases between. CDR1 is MDHEN, CDR2 SYDVKM, per germline. This CDR3 spans 14 amino acids. In DNA form, the CDR3 reads TGTGCCAGCAATGAGGGGGTTGACACCGGGGAGCTGTTTTTT. It specifies CASNEGVDTGELFF.

The chain is built from TRBV28 and TRBJ1-2, with 8 nucleotides matching TRBD1. The V gene end was trimmed by 8 bases and the J gene end by 4 bases; junction bases not matched to a gene: 9. The germline V gene encodes CDR1 MDHEN and CDR2 SYDVKM. The CDR3 totals 14 residues. The CDR3 region is CASATGGGPYGYTF. CDR3 sequence (DNA): TGTGCCAGCGCTACAGGGGGGGGCCCCTATGGCTACACCTTC.

This chain connects TRBV5-6 to TRBJ1-3; 9 nucleotides line up with TRBD1. J lost 2 bases, V lost 0 bases, and 0 bases had no gene match. The germline gives CDR1 SGHDT, CDR2 YYEEEE. The CDR3 sequence is 15 residues long. This CDR3 is CASSLGDRAGNTIYF. CDR3 nucleotide sequence: TGTGCCAGCAGCTTGGGGGACAGGGCTGGAAACACCATATATTTT.

This chain connects TRBV9 to TRBJ1-4; no reliable D call. Germline CDR1 SGDLS, CDR2 YYNGEE. V was shortened by 0 bases and J by 14 bases, with 14 bases between the two germline ends. CDR3 length equals 13 residues. CDR3 in amino acids: CASSVASGSALFF. CDR3 DNA: TGTGCCAGCAGCGTAGCTTCGGGGTCTGCGCTGTTTTTT.

J is TRBJ2-6 and V is TRBV28; D possibly corresponds to TRBD1 (6 bases). Germline values: CDR1 MDHEN, CDR2 SYDVKM. There are 16 residues in the CDR3. Trimming pared 5 bases from V and 4 bases from J, leaving 15 bases between. For the CDR3, the DNA is TGTGCCAGCAGTATCACAGGGTCCCCCGGGGCCAACGTCCTGACTTTC. This codes for CASSITGSPGANVLTF. Full variable domain (remainder filled in from reference TRBV28 and TRBJ2-6): DVKVTQSSRYLVKRTGEKVFLECVQDMDHENMFWYRQDPGLGLRLIYFSYDVKMKEKGDIPEGYSVSREKKERFSLILESASTNQTSMYLCASSITGSPGANVLTFGAGSRLTVL.

A word on this clone: Relative to the germline gene, one junction end is altered; a read error may explain this. V and J are TRBV10-3 and TRBJ2-5; 9 bases map to TRBD2. Germline V gene sequence: CDR1 ENHRY, CDR2 SYGVKD. The length of the CDR3 is 17 residues. CDR3 amino acids: CATTSGDSGSVQGTQYF. Written as DNA, the CDR3 is TGTGCCACCACCTCCGGGGATAGCGGGAGTGTTCAAGGGACCCAGTACTTC.

V gene TRBV14 combines with J gene TRBJ2-1, with D tentatively TRBD2 (7 bases). Trimming left V 2 bases short and J 4 bases short, with 12 bases between. CDR3 length: 15 residues. In germline, CDR1 is SGHDN, CDR2 FVKESK. The CDR3 DNA follows: TGTGCCAGCAGCCAAATAAGCGGGACATACAATGAGCAGTTCTTC. Amino acid sequence: CASSQISGTYNEQFF.